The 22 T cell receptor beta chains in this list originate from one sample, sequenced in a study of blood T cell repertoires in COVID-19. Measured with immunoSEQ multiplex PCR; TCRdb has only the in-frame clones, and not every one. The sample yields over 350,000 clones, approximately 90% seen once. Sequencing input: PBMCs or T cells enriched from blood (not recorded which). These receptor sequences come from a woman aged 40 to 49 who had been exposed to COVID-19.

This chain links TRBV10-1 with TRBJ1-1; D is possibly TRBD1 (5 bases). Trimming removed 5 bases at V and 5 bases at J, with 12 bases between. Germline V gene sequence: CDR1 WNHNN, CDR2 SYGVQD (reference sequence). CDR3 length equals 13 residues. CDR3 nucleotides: TGCGCCAGCAGTCTCAGGGAGGGAACTGAAGCTTTCTTT. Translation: CASSLREGTEAFF.

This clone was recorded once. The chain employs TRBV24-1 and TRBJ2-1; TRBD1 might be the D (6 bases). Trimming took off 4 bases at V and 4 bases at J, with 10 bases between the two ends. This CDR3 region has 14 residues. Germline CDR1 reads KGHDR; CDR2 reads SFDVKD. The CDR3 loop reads CATSDPQGYNEQFF. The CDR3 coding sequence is TGTGCCACCAGTGACCCCCAGGGGTACAATGAGCAGTTCTTC.

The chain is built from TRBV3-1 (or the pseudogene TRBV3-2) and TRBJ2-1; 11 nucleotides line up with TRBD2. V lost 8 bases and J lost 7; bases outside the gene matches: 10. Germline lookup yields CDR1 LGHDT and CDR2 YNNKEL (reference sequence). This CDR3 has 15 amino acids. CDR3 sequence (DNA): TGTGCCAGCGGGTATAGCGGGGGGGCTCTGAATGAGCAGTTCTTC. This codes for CASGYSGGALNEQFF.

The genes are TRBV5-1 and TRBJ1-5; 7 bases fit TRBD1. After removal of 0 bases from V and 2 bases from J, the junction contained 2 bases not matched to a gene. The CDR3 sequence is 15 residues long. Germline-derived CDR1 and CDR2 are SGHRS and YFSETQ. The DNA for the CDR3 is TGCGCCAGCAGCTTGGAGGGGGCTCGCAATCAGCCCCAGCATTTT. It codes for CASSLEGARNQPQHF.

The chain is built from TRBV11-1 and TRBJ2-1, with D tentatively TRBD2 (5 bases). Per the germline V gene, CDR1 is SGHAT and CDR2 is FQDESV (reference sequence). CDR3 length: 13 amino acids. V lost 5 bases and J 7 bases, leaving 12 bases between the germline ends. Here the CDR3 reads CASSATERNEQFF. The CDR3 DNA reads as TGTGCCAGCAGCGCCACGGAGCGGAATGAGCAGTTCTTC.

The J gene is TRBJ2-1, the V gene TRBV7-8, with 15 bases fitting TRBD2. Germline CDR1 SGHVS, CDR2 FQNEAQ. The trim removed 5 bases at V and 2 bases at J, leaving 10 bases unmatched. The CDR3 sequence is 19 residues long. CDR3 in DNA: TGTGCCAGCAGCCCCCGGACTAGCGGGGGGGCGAGCCCCTACAATGAGCAGTTCTTC. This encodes CASSPRTSGGASPYNEQFF. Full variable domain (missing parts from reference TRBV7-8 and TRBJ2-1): GAGVSQSPRYKVAKRGQDVALRCDPISGHVSLFWYQQALGQGPEFLTYFQNEAQLDKSGLPSDRFFAERPEGSVSTLKIQRTQQEDSAVYLCASSPRTSGGASPYNEQFFGPGTRLTVL.

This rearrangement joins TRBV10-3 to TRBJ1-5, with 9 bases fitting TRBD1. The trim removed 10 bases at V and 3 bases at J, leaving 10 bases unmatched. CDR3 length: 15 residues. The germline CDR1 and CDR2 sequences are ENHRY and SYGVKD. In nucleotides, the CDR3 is TGTGCCACGGCTGGGACAGGGCAATACAATCAGCCCCAGCATTTT. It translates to CATAGTGQYNQPQHF.

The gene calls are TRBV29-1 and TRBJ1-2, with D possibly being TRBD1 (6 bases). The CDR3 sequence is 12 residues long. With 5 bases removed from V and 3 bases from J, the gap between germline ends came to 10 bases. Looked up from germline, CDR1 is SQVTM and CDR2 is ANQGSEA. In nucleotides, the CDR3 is TGCAGCGTTCTTGGGGGCGACTATGGCTACACCTTC. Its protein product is CSVLGGDYGYTF.

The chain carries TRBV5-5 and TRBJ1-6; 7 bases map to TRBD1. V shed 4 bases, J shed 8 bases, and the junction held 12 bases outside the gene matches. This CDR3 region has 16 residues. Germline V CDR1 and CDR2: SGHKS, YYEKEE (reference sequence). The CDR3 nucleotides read TGTGCCAGCAGCGGACGGGACAGTGGATTTGATTCACCCCTCCACTTT. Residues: CASSGRDSGFDSPLHF.

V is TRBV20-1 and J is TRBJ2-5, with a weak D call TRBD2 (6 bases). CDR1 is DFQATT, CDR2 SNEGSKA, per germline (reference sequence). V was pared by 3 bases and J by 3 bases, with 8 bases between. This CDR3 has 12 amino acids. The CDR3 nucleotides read TGCAGTGCTAGTTCGGGGGAAGAGACCCAGTACTTC. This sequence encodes CSASSGEETQYF.

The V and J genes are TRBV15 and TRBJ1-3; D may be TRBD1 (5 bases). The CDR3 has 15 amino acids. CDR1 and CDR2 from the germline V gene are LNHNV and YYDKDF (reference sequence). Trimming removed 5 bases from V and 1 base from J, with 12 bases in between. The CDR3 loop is CATSPPGRSGNTIYF. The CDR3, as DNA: TGTGCCACCAGCCCCCCAGGGAGGTCTGGAAACACCATATATTTT.

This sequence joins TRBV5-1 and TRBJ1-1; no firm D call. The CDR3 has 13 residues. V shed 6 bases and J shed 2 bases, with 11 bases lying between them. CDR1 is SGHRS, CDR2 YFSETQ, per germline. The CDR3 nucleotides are TGCGCCAGCAAGATGGGAGGAAACACTGAAGCTTTCTTT. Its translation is CASKMGGNTEAFF.

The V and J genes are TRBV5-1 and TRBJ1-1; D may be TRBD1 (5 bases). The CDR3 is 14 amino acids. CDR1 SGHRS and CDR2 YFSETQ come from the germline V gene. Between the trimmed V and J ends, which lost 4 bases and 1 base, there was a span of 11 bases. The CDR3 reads CASSLFRGNTEAFF. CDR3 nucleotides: TGCGCCAGCAGCCTGTTTAGGGGGAACACTGAAGCTTTCTTT.

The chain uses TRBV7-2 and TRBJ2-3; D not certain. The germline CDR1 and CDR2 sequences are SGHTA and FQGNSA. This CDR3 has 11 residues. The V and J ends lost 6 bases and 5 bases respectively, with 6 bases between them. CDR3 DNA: TGTGCCAGCAGTATCCTAGATACGCAGTATTTT. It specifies CASSILDTQYF.

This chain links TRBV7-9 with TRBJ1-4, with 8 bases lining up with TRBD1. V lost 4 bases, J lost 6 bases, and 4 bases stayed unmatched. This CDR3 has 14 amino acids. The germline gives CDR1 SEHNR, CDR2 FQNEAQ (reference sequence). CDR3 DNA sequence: TGTGCCAGCAGCTCAGGGGGCGAACATGAAAAACTGTTTTTT. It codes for CASSSGGEHEKLFF.

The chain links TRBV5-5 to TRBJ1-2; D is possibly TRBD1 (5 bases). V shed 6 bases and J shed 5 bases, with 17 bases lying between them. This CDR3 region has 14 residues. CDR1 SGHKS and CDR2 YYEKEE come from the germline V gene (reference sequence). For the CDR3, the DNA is TGTGCCAGCACCCATCCGGGGGGGATGTATGGCTACACCTTC. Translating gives CASTHPGGMYGYTF.

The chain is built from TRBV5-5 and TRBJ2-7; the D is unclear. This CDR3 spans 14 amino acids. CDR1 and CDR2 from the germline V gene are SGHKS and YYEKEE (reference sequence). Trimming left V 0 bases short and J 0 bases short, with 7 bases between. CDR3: CASSLGALSYEQYF. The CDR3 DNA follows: TGTGCCAGCAGCTTGGGAGCCCTCTCCTACGAGCAGTACTTC.

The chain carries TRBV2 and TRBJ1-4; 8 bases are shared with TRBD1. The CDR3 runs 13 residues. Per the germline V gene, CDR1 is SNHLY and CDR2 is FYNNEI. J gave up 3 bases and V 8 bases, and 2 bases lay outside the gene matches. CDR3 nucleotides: TGTGCCAGCTCAGGGGGCTCTAATGAAAAACTGTTTTTT. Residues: CASSGGSNEKLFF.

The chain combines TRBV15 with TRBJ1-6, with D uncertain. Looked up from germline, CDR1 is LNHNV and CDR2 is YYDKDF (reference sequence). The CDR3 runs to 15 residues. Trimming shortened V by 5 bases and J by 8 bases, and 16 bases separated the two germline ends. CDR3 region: CATSRQGVGDSPLHF. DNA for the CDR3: TGTGCCACCAGCCGCCAAGGAGTCGGGGATTCACCCCTCCACTTT.

The CDR3 is CASSTGTLAKNIQYF. CDR3 sequence (DNA): TGTGCCAGCTCAACTGGGACATTAGCCAAAAACATTCAGTACTTC. V gene TRBV18 combines with J gene TRBJ2-4; maybe TRBD1 (6 bases). CDR1 KGHSH and CDR2 LQKENI come from the germline V gene. The CDR3 is 15 residues long. V lost 5 bases, J lost 0 bases, and 11 bases lay in between.

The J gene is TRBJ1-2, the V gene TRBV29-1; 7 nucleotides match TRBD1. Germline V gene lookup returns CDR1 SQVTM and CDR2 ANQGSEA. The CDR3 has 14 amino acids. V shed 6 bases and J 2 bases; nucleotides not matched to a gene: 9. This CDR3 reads CSVIRQGGNYGYTF. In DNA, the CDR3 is TGCAGCGTAATAAGACAGGGTGGGAACTATGGCTACACCTTC.

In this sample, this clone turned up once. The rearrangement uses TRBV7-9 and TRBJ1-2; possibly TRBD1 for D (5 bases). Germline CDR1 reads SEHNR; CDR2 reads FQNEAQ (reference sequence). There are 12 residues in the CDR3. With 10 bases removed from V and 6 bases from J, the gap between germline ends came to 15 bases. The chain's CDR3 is CATNDGQDGYTF. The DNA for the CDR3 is TGTGCCACCAATGACGGACAAGATGGCTACACCTTC.